This T cell receptor (beta chain) was observed in a study of spatial heterogeneity in lung cancer. Study in general: On average, each unique TCR and UMI combination appeared more than ten times in raw reads.

The table lists this clonotype with a few counts. Its target is unknown. Trimming took 5 bases from V and 3 from J, leaving 10 bases between them. Germline V gene sequence: CDR1 SNHLY, CDR2 FYNNEI. The CDR3 is 13 amino acids. Unique molecular identifiers tagged every individual TCR cDNA molecule. TCRdb used MiXCR to reprocess the 5' RACE reads, holding one entry per CDR3 protein. Of 290 or so distinct CDR3 sequences in the sample, about 22% were seen once. Study observations and caveats: For expanded intratumoral alpha and beta TCRs, counts tracked tumor mutation counts.

Documented time point: sample taken at primary tumor resection. The donors were 55 to 85 patients with non-small cell lung cancer that was early-stage and untreated. Unsorted whole RNA of tumor, nontumor lung or frozen PBMC was sequenced. The chain couples TRBV2 to TRBJ1-1; tentatively, D is TRBD1 (5 bases). Sequenced here: lung tumor tissue, sampled at surgery. The TCR sequence derives from a male donor with early-stage non-small cell lung cancer. In DNA, the CDR3 is TGTGCCAGCAGTCCCCAGGGCTACACTGAAGCTTTCTTT. Its protein product is CASSPQGYTEAFF.